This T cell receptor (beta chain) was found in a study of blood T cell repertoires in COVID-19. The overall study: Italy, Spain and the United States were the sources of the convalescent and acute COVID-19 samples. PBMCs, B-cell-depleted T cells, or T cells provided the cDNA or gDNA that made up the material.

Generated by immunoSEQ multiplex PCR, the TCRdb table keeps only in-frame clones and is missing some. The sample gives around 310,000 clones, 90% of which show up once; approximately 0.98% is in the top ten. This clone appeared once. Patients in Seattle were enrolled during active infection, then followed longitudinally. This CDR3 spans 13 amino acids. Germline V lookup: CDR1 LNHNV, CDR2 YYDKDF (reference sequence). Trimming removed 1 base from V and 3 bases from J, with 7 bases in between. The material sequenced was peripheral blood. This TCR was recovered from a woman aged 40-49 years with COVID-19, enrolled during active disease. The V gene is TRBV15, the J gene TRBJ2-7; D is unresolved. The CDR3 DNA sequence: TGTGCCACCAGCAGAGGTCAGAACTACGAGCAGTACTTC. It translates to CATSRGQNYEQYF.